Following are 13 T cell receptor beta chains from one sample sequenced in a study of cytomegalovirus exposure and HLA in healthy donors. Primers for the PCR totalled 60 Vbeta and 13 Jbeta. Sequencing was performed with immunoSEQ multiplex PCR; in TCRdb, only in-frame clones are kept and a portion is missing. In the table there are 110,000 to 150,000 clones, 68% of which are singletons. The material sequenced was PBMCs. The receptors were sampled from a man aged 55 to 70 in good health and CMV-seronegative.

The CDR3 sequence is CASMNLQGYEQYF. Here the CDR3 DNA reads TGTGCCAGTATGAATCTTCAGGGCTACGAGCAGTACTTC. The rearrangement uses TRBV19 and TRBJ2-7; possibly TRBD1 for D (5 bases). The CDR3 runs to 13 residues. The germline V gene has CDR1 LNHDA and CDR2 SQIVND (reference sequence). The V and J ends lost 7 bases and 3 bases respectively, with 13 bases between them.

V usage is TRBV15 and J usage is TRBJ2-5; 7 nucleotides line up with TRBD2. CDR1 and CDR2 from the germline V gene are LNHNV and YYDKDF (reference sequence). V was clipped by 4 bases and J by 5 bases; unmatched bases: 10. The CDR3 is made up of 15 amino acids. The CDR3: CATSMAGRGGETQYF. CDR3 coding DNA: TGTGCCACCAGCATGGCGGGCCGGGGAGGGGAGACCCAGTACTTC.

The rearrangement uses TRBV6-5 and TRBJ2-5; 7 bases match TRBD2. The J segment lost 6 bases and the V segment lost 6 bases, leaving 13 bases of the junction unmatched. There are 15 residues in the CDR3. CDR1 and CDR2 (germline): MNHEY, SVGAGI. CDR3 DNA: TGTGCCAGCAGCTCTGAAGAAGCGGGGTTGAAGACCCAGTACTTC. This encodes CASSSEEAGLKTQYF.

This chain uses TRBV7-2 with TRBJ1-4; D gene unclear. The CDR3 spans 13 residues. Trimming removed 5 bases at V and 5 bases at J, with 9 bases between. CDR1 is SGHTA and CDR2 is FQGNSA in the germline V gene. This CDR3 reads CASSPAGNEKLFF. The CDR3 DNA sequence: TGTGCCAGCAGCCCTGCGGGGAATGAAAAACTGTTTTTT.

This chain connects TRBV30 to TRBJ2-5, with D perhaps TRBD2 (6 bases). The CDR3 is 13 residues long. Germline V gene sequence: CDR1 GTSNPN, CDR2 SVGIG (reference sequence). V lost 5 bases, J lost 3 bases, and 13 bases lay in between. As DNA, the CDR3 is TGTGCCTGGGGGACTCTAACTAAAGAGACCCAGTACTTC. This encodes CAWGTLTKETQYF.

The chain couples TRBV6-6 to TRBJ1-4; D is possibly TRBD1 (5 bases). There are 13 residues in the CDR3. Germline V gene data show CDR1 as MNHNY and CDR2 as SVGAGI (reference sequence). V was cut by 6 bases and J by 16 bases, with 21 bases left in between. CDR3 nucleotide sequence: TGTGCCAGCAGCGGGGGACCCCGCCAAGAGAAGTTTTTT. Translation gives CASSGGPRQEKFF.

The J gene is TRBJ1-5, the V gene TRBV5-8, with TRBD1 identical over 9 bases. V lost 4 bases to trimming and J lost 4 bases; unmatched junction nucleotides: 6. The CDR3 is 15 residues long. Germline V lookup: CDR1 SGHTS, CDR2 YDEGEE. CDR3 nucleotides: TGTGCCAGCAGCCCACGGGACAGGGCTAATCAGCCCCAGCATTTT. Protein: CASSPRDRANQPQHF.

V and J are TRBV28 and TRBJ2-2; perhaps TRBD2 as D (6 bases). The CDR3 length is 14 residues. Trimming shortened V by 2 bases and J by 5 bases, and 9 bases separated the two germline ends. From germline, CDR1 is MDHEN and CDR2 SYDVKM. The CDR3 coding sequence is TGTGCCAGCAGTTTAGGGGGAGGAACCGGGGAGCTGTTTTTT. Protein product: CASSLGGGTGELFF.

The chain links TRBV28 to TRBJ1-2; a weak D match, TRBD1 (5 bases). Trimming removed 4 bases at V and 2 bases at J, with 11 bases between. The CDR3 has 14 residues. Germline CDR1 reads MDHEN; CDR2 reads SYDVKM. CDR3 in DNA: TGTGCCAGCAGTTCAGGGTACGCAAACTATGGCTACACCTTC. Its protein is CASSSGYANYGYTF.

This clone showed up just a few times. The DNA of the CDR3 is TGTGCCAGCAGCCCACTAGGAAGGATCTACAATGAGCAGTTCTTC. Translated: CASSPLGRIYNEQFF. The chain is built from TRBV6-5 and TRBJ2-1; D may be TRBD2 (5 bases). V was trimmed by 6 bases and J by 3 bases, leaving 15 bases between them. The CDR3 extends over 15 amino acids. Germline CDR1 reads MNHEY; CDR2 reads SVGAGI.

This chain connects TRBV10-2 to TRBJ1-2; the D gene is possibly TRBD1 (5 bases). Germline V gene data show CDR1 as WSHSY and CDR2 as SAAADI. V lost 2 bases and J lost 4, with 14 bases in between. CDR3 size: 15 residues. The CDR3 nucleotides read TGCGCCAGCAGTGAGGGGGAGGGACTGGTCTATGGCTACACCTTC. Residues: CASSEGEGLVYGYTF.

The V gene is TRBV4-1, the J gene TRBJ2-3, with a tentative D call TRBD1 (6 bases). V lost 0 bases and J 1 base, leaving 8 bases between the germline ends. CDR1 MGHRA and CDR2 YSYEKL come from the germline V gene. There are 15 residues in the CDR3. The CDR3 sequence: CASSQEAGGTDTQYF. The CDR3 DNA is TGCGCCAGCAGCCAAGAGGCAGGGGGCACAGATACGCAGTATTTT.

This clone was seen more than once but under ten times. The chain employs TRBV27 and TRBJ1-5; D unclear. The CDR3 spans 14 residues. V was trimmed by 3 bases and J by 7 bases, leaving 13 bases between them. Germline V lookup: CDR1 MNHEY, CDR2 SMNVEV (reference sequence). The CDR3 DNA reads TGTGCCAGCAGTTTGAATGGTGCCGGGCAGCCCCAGCATTTT. The encoded protein is CASSLNGAGQPQHF.